What follows is one T cell receptor beta chain and its context. These data originate in a study of blood T cell repertoires in COVID-19. Clones were read by immunoSEQ multiplex PCR, and TCRdb kept only the in-frame ones, dropping some. The repertoire holds about 190,000 clones, with about 88% as singletons. This CDR3 comprises 13 residues. Trimming stripped 4 bases from V and 8 bases from J, with 10 bases between. In germline, CDR1 is KGHDR, CDR2 SFDVKD. The rearrangement uses TRBV24-1 and TRBJ1-4; TRBD1 might be the D (5 bases). Material for sequencing was PBMCs or T cells enriched from blood (not recorded which). This sequence originates from a woman between 40 and 50 years old in a cohort exposed to, infected with or recovered from COVID-19 (not recorded which). The CDR3 bases are TGTGCCACCAGTGAACGTGACAGCGAAAAACTGTTTTTT. Residues: CATSERDSEKLFF.